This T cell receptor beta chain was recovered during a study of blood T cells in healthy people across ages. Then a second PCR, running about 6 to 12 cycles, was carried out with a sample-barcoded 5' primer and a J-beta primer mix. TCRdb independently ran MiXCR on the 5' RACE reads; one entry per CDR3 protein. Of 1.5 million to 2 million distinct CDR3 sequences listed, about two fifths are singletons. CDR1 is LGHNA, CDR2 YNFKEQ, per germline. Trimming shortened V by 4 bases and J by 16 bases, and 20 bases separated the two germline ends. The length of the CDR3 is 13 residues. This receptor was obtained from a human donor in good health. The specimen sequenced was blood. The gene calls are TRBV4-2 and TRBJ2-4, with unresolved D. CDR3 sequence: CASSRDLGYEHYF. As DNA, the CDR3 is TGTGCCAGCAGCCGTGACCTTGGGTACGAGCATTACTTC.